Following are 16 T cell receptor beta chains from one sample sequenced in a study of cytomegalovirus exposure and HLA in healthy donors. In the PCR, 60 Vbeta and 13 Jbeta primers were used. The protocol was immunoSEQ multiplex PCR, while the TCRdb copy is restricted to in-frame clones and leaves out a portion. The table lists fewer than 200,000 clones, about 79% of them singletons. Input material: PBMCs. The receptors originated from a female donor in good health and CMV-seronegative.

Only one count was recorded for this clone. Other DNA sequences from this sample encode an identical CDR3 as well. The gene calls are TRBV7-9 and TRBJ1-5; D unclear. Germline loops: CDR1 SEHNR, CDR2 FQNEAQ (reference sequence). The CDR3 consists of 13 residues. The V end lost 1 base, the J end lost 6 bases, and 7 bases lay between the germline ends. The CDR3 here is CASSLEPRQPQHF. The DNA for the CDR3 is TGTGCCAGCAGCTTAGAGCCTCGTCAGCCCCAGCATTTT.

The genes are TRBV7-3 and TRBJ2-2; the D is unclear. CDR1 and CDR2 (germline): SGHTA, FQGTGA. The CDR3 has 12 residues. V dropped 5 bases and J dropped 6 bases, with 7 bases sitting between them. For the CDR3, the DNA is TGTGCCAGCAGCCTAGTTCCCGGGGAGCTGTTTTTT. Translated: CASSLVPGELFF.

This chain joins TRBV19 and TRBJ1-2, with 9 bases that match TRBD1. From germline, CDR1 is LNHDA and CDR2 SQIVND (reference sequence). With 4 bases clipped from V and 6 bases from J, the junction kept 12 bases outside the gene matches. CDR3 size: 16 residues. The CDR3 protein is CASSTSTGGNRDGYTF. CDR3 nucleotide sequence: TGTGCCAGTAGTACGTCGACAGGGGGTAATAGAGATGGCTACACCTTC.

The genes are TRBV18 and TRBJ2-3; 14 bases align to TRBD2. The germline gives CDR1 KGHSH, CDR2 LQKENI. This CDR3 has 17 residues. With 2 bases clipped from V and 4 bases from J, the junction kept 5 bases outside the gene matches. In nucleotides, the CDR3 is TGTGCCAGCTCACCAGGACTAGCGGGAGGCTCTGCAGATACGCAGTATTTT. Protein product: CASSPGLAGGSADTQYF. The full variable domain, with the rest looked up from reference TRBV18 and TRBJ2-3, is NAGVMQNPRHLVRRRGQEARLRCSPMKGHSHVYWYRQLPEEGLKFMVYLQKENIIDESGMPKERFSAEFPKEGPSILRIQQVVRGDSAAYFCASSPGLAGGSADTQYFGPGTRLTVL.

This clone was found a few times. The rearrangement uses TRBV6-5 and TRBJ2-7, with 8 bases fitting TRBD2. V was pared by 1 base and J by 3 bases, with 8 bases of the junction left unmatched. In germline, CDR1 is MNHEY, CDR2 SVGAGI. CDR3 size: 16 residues. The CDR3 loop is CASSYLVREGLYEQYF. For the CDR3, the DNA is TGTGCCAGCAGTTACTTGGTCCGGGAGGGCCTCTACGAGCAGTACTTC.

The V and J genes are TRBV5-1 and TRBJ2-2; the D is unclear. The germline V gene encodes CDR1 SGHRS and CDR2 YFSETQ. The CDR3 consists of 15 residues. V was clipped by 3 bases and J by 4 bases, with 13 bases between them. The chain's CDR3 is CASSYTPSGTGELFF. In DNA form, the CDR3 reads TGCGCCAGCAGCTATACACCGTCGGGCACCGGGGAGCTGTTTTTT. The entire variable domain, with the rest obtained from reference TRBV5-1 and TRBJ2-2, is as follows: KAGVTQTPRYLIKTRGQQVTLSCSPISGHRSVSWYQQTPGQGLQFLFEYFSETQRNKGNFPGRFSGRQFSNSRSEMNVSTLELGDSALYLCASSYTPSGTGELFFGEGSRLTVL.

This clone was detected once. At one end the junction does not follow the germline gene, possibly because of a read error. This chain links TRBV15 with TRBJ2-7, with D maybe TRBD1 (5 bases). The length of the CDR3 is 17 residues. Germline V gene lookup returns CDR1 LNHNV and CDR2 YYDKDF (reference sequence). This chain's CDR3 is CATSRAVRRGSSRGGNF. The CDR3 DNA reads as TGTGCCACCAGCAGAGCAGTGCGAAGGGGATCTTCGAGAGGTGGGAACTTC.

V and J are TRBV5-5 and TRBJ2-7; D gene ambiguous. Trimming left V 0 bases short and J 6 bases short, with 7 bases between. Germline loops: CDR1 SGHKS, CDR2 YYEKEE (reference sequence). This CDR3 region has 12 residues. The CDR3 coding sequence is TGTGCCAGCAGCTTGGGACAATCCGAGCAGTACTTC. Protein product: CASSLGQSEQYF.

CDR3 in DNA: TGTGCCAGCAGTGAGCGGGGCGAGCAGTACTTC. Translating it yields CASSERGEQYF. The gene calls are TRBV6-1 and TRBJ2-7, with TRBD2 as a possible D gene (6 bases). V lost 3 bases to trimming and J lost 6 bases, with 6 bases between them. Germline V gene sequence: CDR1 MNHNS, CDR2 SASEGT. The CDR3 spans 11 residues.

The rearrangement joins TRBV29-1 to TRBJ2-5; 9 bases are a match to TRBD2. Losses at the gene ends were 5 bases for V and 3 bases for J; bases not matched to a gene: 4. The length of the CDR3 is 13 residues. Germline-derived CDR1 and CDR2 are SQVTM and ANQGSEA. Written as DNA, the CDR3 is TGCAGCGTTCGGATAGCGGGGGAAGAGACCCAGTACTTC. This sequence encodes CSVRIAGEETQYF.

This chain joins TRBV5-8 and TRBJ1-2, with no clear D. Germline CDR1 SGHTS, CDR2 YDEGEE. V shed 2 bases and J shed 4 bases, with 9 bases lying between them. This CDR3 region has 13 residues. CDR3 DNA: TGTGCCAGCAGCTTAGGGAGCGGCTATGGCTACACCTTC. This encodes CASSLGSGYGYTF.

This clone was counted only a few times. The CDR3: CATLKEPTGELFF. The DNA of the CDR3 is TGTGCCACCCTAAAGGAGCCCACCGGGGAGCTGTTTTTT. The rearrangement links TRBV10-3 to TRBJ2-2; the D is unclear. The V end was cut by 10 bases, the J end by 4 bases, with 13 bases between. CDR1 and CDR2 (germline): ENHRY, SYGVKD. The CDR3 spans 13 residues.

Only a few counts were recorded for this clone. The chain employs TRBV9 and TRBJ2-5; no clear D gene. The V gene lost 4 bases and the J gene lost 1 base, with 17 bases spanning the gap. This CDR3 contains 16 residues. Germline assignment: CDR1 SGDLS and CDR2 YYNGEE. The DNA for the CDR3 is TGTGCCAGCAGCTCAGCAATTTCTAGAGCCCAAGAGACCCAGTACTTC. Its protein product is CASSSAISRAQETQYF.

This chain connects TRBV5-4 to TRBJ2-3, with D possibly being TRBD2 (6 bases). CDR1 and CDR2 from the germline V gene are SGHNT and YYREEE (reference sequence). Between the trimmed V and J ends, which lost 2 bases and 2 bases, there was a span of 18 bases. The CDR3 has 17 residues. CDR3 in amino acids: CASSFSRGSLITDTQYF. For the CDR3, the DNA is TGTGCCAGCAGCTTTAGTCGGGGGAGTCTGATCACAGATACGCAGTATTTT.

This rearrangement joins TRBV9 to TRBJ1-1; D remains unclear. CDR3 length: 13 amino acids. Trimming took 2 bases from V and 0 from J, leaving 5 bases between them. The germline gives CDR1 SGDLS, CDR2 YYNGEE. CDR3 sequence reads: CASSVYMNTEAFF. In DNA form, the CDR3 reads TGTGCCAGCAGCGTTTATATGAACACTGAAGCTTTCTTT.

The genes are TRBV7-2 and TRBJ2-2; the match to TRBD2 covers 8 bases. Germline V gene sequence: CDR1 SGHTA, CDR2 FQGNSA. V lost 0 bases, J lost 5 bases, and 5 bases stayed unmatched. The CDR3 extends over 16 amino acids. The CDR3 is CASSLAGGGPTGELFF. DNA of the CDR3: TGTGCCAGCAGCTTAGCTGGCGGGGGGCCTACCGGGGAGCTGTTTTTT.